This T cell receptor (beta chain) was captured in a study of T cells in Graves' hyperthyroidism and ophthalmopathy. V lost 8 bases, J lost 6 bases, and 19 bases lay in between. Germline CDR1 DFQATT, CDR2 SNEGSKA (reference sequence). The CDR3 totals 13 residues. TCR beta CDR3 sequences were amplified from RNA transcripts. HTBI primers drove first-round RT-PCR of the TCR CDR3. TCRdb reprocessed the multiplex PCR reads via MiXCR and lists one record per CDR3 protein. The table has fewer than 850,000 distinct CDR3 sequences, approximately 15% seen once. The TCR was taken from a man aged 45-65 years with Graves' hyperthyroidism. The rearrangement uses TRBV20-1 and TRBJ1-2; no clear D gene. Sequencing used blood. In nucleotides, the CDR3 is TGCAGTACCAGAGCGATGAGATTAGATGGCTACACCTTC. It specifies CSTRAMRLDGYTF.